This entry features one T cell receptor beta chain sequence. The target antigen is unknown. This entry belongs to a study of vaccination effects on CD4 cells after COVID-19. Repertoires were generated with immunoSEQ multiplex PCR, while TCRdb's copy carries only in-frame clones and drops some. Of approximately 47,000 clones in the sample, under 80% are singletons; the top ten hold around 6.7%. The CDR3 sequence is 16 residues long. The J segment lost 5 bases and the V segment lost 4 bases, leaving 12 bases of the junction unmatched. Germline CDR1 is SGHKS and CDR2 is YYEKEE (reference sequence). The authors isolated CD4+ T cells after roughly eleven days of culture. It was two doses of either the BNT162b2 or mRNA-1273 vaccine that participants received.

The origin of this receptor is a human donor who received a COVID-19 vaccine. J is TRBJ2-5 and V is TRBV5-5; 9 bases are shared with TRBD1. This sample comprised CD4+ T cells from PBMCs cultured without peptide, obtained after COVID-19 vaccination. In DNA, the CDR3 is TGTGCCAGCAGCCGGGACAGGGCCGACGTTGCGGAGACCCAGTACTTC. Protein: CASSRDRADVAETQYF.